Sequencing of this T cell receptor (beta chain) was carried out in a study of T cell repertoires in cytomegalovirus infection. Study details: Evidence of both CMV infection and a matching HLA type came from public TCR beta signatures.

As regards this clonotype: Its antigen is unknown.

TCRdb re-derived calls from the reads in MiXCR, one entry per CDR3 protein. The sample includes about 740,000 distinct CDR3 sequences, 35% to 45% of them seen just once. Study-wide results and caveats: Using cumulative public TCR beta family frequency, the authors identified those who carried CMV together with the relevant HLA. Dominating the ex vivo response were TCR beta clonotypes that were CMV-specific and HLA-C-restricted.

Sample: PBMCs. This clonotype originated in a human donor in good health (CMV status not recorded). Some clones in this sample may be carry-over from other donors' samples.

For the CDR3, the DNA is TGTGCCAGCGAGGCGGGGACAGATACGCAGTATTTT. Encoded protein: CASEAGTDTQYF. The J gene is TRBJ2-3, the V gene TRBV2; possibly TRBD2 for D (6 bases). In germline, CDR1 is SNHLY, CDR2 FYNNEI. The V end was cut by 8 bases, the J end by 3 bases, with 9 bases between. CDR3 length equals 12 residues.